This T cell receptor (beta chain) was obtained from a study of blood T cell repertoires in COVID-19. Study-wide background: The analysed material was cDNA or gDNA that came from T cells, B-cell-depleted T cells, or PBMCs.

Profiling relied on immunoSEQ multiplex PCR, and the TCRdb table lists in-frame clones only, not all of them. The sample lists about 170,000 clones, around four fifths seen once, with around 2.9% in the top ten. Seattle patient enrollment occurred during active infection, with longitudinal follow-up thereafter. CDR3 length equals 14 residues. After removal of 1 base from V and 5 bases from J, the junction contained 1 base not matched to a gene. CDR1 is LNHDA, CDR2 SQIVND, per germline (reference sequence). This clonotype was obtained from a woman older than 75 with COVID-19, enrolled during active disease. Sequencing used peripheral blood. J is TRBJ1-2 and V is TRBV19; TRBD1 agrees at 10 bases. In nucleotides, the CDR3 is TGTGCCAGTAGTATAGGACAGGGGGCTTATGGCTACACCTTC. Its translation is CASSIGQGAYGYTF.